This entry lists 31 T cell receptor beta chains sequenced from one sample in a study of blood T cell repertoires in COVID-19. Produced via immunoSEQ multiplex PCR; TCRdb's table is partial and in-frame only. The table lists more than 150,000 clones, approximately 80% of them singletons. The sample taken for sequencing was peripheral blood. Receptors were obtained from a man in his fifties who had recovered from COVID-19.

The rearrangement uses TRBV30 and TRBJ2-7; D ambiguous. From germline, CDR1 is GTSNPN and CDR2 SVGIG (reference sequence). The length of the CDR3 is 11 residues. Trimming took 2 bases from V and 2 from J, leaving 4 bases between them. In DNA form, the CDR3 reads TGTGCCTGGAGTTCAGCCTACGAGCAGTACTTC. The encoded protein is CAWSSAYEQYF.

The rearrangement uses TRBV30 and TRBJ2-3, with 11 bases matching TRBD2. V was pared by 0 bases and J by 3 bases, with 14 bases of the junction left unmatched. Germline V gene lookup returns CDR1 GTSNPN and CDR2 SVGIG (reference sequence). This CDR3 contains 19 residues. CDR3 residues: CAWSVTSGRGRGVTDTQYF. The CDR3 DNA reads as TGTGCCTGGAGTGTAACTAGCGGGAGAGGTAGGGGGGTTACAGATACGCAGTATTTT.

The chain links TRBV2 to TRBJ2-1; possible D gene TRBD2, 5 bases. In germline, CDR1 is SNHLY, CDR2 FYNNEI. Between the trimmed V and J ends, which lost 4 bases and 6 bases, there was a span of 13 bases. This CDR3 comprises 14 residues. Here the CDR3 DNA reads TGTGCCAGCAGTGGCGGGTTCTGGGTCAATGAGCAGTTCTTC. It specifies CASSGGFWVNEQFF.

This chain joins TRBV7-8 and TRBJ2-1; possible D gene TRBD2, 6 bases. CDR3 length equals 16 residues. Germline CDR1 reads SGHVS; CDR2 reads FQNEAQ. The ends were cut back, 5 bases at V and 0 bases at J, with 14 bases in the middle. The CDR3 reads CASSKSWDFSYNEQFF. The CDR3 DNA is TGTGCCAGCAGCAAGTCCTGGGACTTCTCCTACAATGAGCAGTTCTTC.

This chain links TRBV24-1 with TRBJ2-7; 7 bases fit TRBD1. The CDR3 contains 12 residues. V trimming: 9 bases; J trimming: 6 bases; junction bases outside the gene matches: 7. Germline V gene sequence: CDR1 KGHDR, CDR2 SFDVKD. The CDR3 DNA is TGTGCCACCTCCCGTTCAGGGGGCGAGCAGTACTTC. Its protein is CATSRSGGEQYF.

This chain's CDR3 is CASSIRRGRGEQFF. CDR3 coding DNA: TGTGCCAGTAGTATTAGGAGGGGAAGGGGCGAGCAGTTCTTC. The V gene is TRBV19, the J gene TRBJ2-1, with TRBD2 as a possible D gene (6 bases). V lost 3 bases, J lost 10 bases, and 16 bases lay in between. Germline V gene sequence: CDR1 LNHDA, CDR2 SQIVND (reference sequence). CDR3 length equals 14 residues.

This chain joins TRBV10-3 and TRBJ2-3; D is perhaps TRBD2 (5 bases). The length of the CDR3 is 15 residues. Trimming cost V 3 bases and J 2 bases, with 12 bases left between them. Germline-derived CDR1 and CDR2 are ENHRY and SYGVKD. For the CDR3, the DNA is TGTGCCATCAGTGAACGGCAGACTAACACAGATACGCAGTATTTT. It specifies CAISERQTNTDTQYF.

This clone was seen a handful of times. The genes are TRBV5-6 and TRBJ2-7; 9 bases are shared with TRBD2. Germline V CDR1 and CDR2: SGHDT, YYEEEE. V lost 3 bases and J lost 4; bases outside the gene matches: 8. This CDR3 has 15 residues. The CDR3 sequence is CASSSFFSGRYEQYF. CDR3 coding DNA: TGTGCCAGCAGCTCGTTCTTTAGCGGGAGATACGAGCAGTACTTC. Filled out from reference TRBV5-6 and TRBJ2-7, the complete variable domain reads DAGVTQSPTHLIKTRGQQVTLRCSPKSGHDTVSWYQQALGQGPQFIFQYYEEEERQRGNFPDRFSGHQFPNYSSELNVNALLLGDSALYLCASSSFFSGRYEQYFGPGTRLTVT.

The J gene is TRBJ2-5, the V gene TRBV7-6; 7 bases are shared with TRBD1. CDR1 and CDR2 from the germline V gene are SGHVS and FNYEAQ. This CDR3 region has 13 residues. J gave up 5 bases and V 5 bases, and 5 bases lay outside the gene matches. In DNA, the CDR3 is TGTGCCAGCAGCACAGGGGTGCGGGAGACCCAGTACTTC. Amino acid sequence: CASSTGVRETQYF.

In DNA, the CDR3 is TGTGCCACCTTGACAGGGGGCATATCTGGGACAGATACGCAGTATTTT. It codes for CATLTGGISGTDTQYF. V usage is TRBV10-3 and J usage is TRBJ2-3, with TRBD1 identical over 10 bases. Germline trimming cut 10 bases from V and 3 bases from J; bases unmatched to any gene: 13. In germline, CDR1 is ENHRY, CDR2 SYGVKD. The CDR3 runs to 16 residues.

V is TRBV28 and J is TRBJ2-7; D unclear. Trimming removed 2 bases at V and 0 bases at J, with 8 bases between. Germline V lookup: CDR1 MDHEN, CDR2 SYDVKM. The CDR3 totals 14 residues. Written as DNA, the CDR3 is TGTGCCAGCAGTTTACTGATTAGCTCCTACGAGCAGTACTTC. Its protein product is CASSLLISSYEQYF.

V usage is TRBV20-1 and J usage is TRBJ2-5; D not resolved. V lost 6 bases and J lost 5, with 10 bases in between. The length of the CDR3 is 11 residues. Germline CDR1 DFQATT, CDR2 SNEGSKA (reference sequence). The CDR3 region is CSANPTETQYF. For the CDR3, the DNA is TGCAGTGCCAATCCTACCGAGACCCAGTACTTC.

The rearrangement links TRBV11-2 to TRBJ2-2, with a weak D call TRBD2 (5 bases). Germline V gene sequence: CDR1 SGHAT, CDR2 FQNNGV. V was pared by 1 base and J by 2 bases, with 14 bases between. This CDR3 contains 17 residues. The CDR3 DNA follows: TGTGCCAGCAGCTTAGGGACTTGGGAGAGAAACACCGGGGAGCTGTTTTTT. Translation gives CASSLGTWERNTGELFF.

As to this clone: This sample includes further DNA sequences coding for the same CDR3. The rearrangement uses TRBV6-5 and TRBJ2-1; possibly TRBD2 for D (5 bases). Deletions cut 4 bases from V and 7 bases from J, with 5 bases between. Germline V gene lookup returns CDR1 MNHEY and CDR2 SVGAGI. CDR3 length: 11 amino acids. The DNA for the CDR3 is TGTGCCAGCAGTTCGGGGAATGAGCAGTTCTTC. This gives the protein CASSSGNEQFF.

The V gene is TRBV9, the J gene TRBJ1-6, with a weak D call TRBD1 (6 bases). Germline lookup yields CDR1 SGDLS and CDR2 YYNGEE. The CDR3 length is 13 residues. Trimming stripped 5 bases from V and 10 bases from J, with 13 bases between. DNA of the CDR3: TGTGCCAGCAGTGGGGGGGCAGGCTCACCCCTCCACTTT. Its protein is CASSGGAGSPLHF.

The chain joins TRBV4-2 to TRBJ2-3, with a tentative D call TRBD1 (5 bases). V lost 1 base and J lost 0, with 14 bases in between. Germline CDR1 and CDR2: LGHNA and YNFKEQ. This CDR3 has 17 residues. The CDR3 coding sequence is TGTGCCAGCAGCCAAGGGACATTGGGCACTAGCACAGATACGCAGTATTTT. This gives the protein CASSQGTLGTSTDTQYF.

Written as DNA, the CDR3 is TGTGCCAGCAAGGAAAATGGGGCTAGCGGGAGGGGGTGGAATGAGCAGTTCTTC. Amino acids: CASKENGASGRGWNEQFF. The chain links TRBV5-4 to TRBJ2-1; 12 nucleotides match TRBD2. Germline V lookup: CDR1 SGHNT, CDR2 YYREEE (reference sequence). With 6 bases clipped from V and 7 bases from J, the junction kept 17 bases outside the gene matches. The CDR3 has 18 residues.

The chain employs TRBV3-1 (or the pseudogene TRBV3-2) and TRBJ2-7; 8 bases map to TRBD2. The junction had 14 bases not matched to a gene; V was cut back by 1 base and J by 6 bases. The CDR3 loop spans 17 amino acids. Germline CDR1 reads LGHDT; CDR2 reads YNNKEL (reference sequence). The CDR3 DNA sequence: TGTGCCAGCAGCCAAGGGTCAGCGGGAGTGGGTGGTGGCGAGCAGTACTTC. Residues: CASSQGSAGVGGGEQYF.

This chain links TRBV30 with TRBJ2-5, with 7 bases lining up with TRBD2. V was clipped by 3 bases and J by 5 bases; unmatched bases: 6. Germline CDR1 and CDR2: GTSNPN and SVGIG (reference sequence). The CDR3 is made up of 13 amino acids. The DNA of the CDR3 is TGTGCCTGGAGAAATACGGGAGGCGAGACCCAGTACTTC. This gives the protein CAWRNTGGETQYF.

This rearrangement joins TRBV9 to TRBJ1-2; 12 nucleotides match TRBD1. V trimming: 5 bases; J trimming: 0 bases; junction bases outside the gene matches: 17. CDR1 and CDR2 (germline): SGDLS, YYNGEE. The CDR3 spans 20 residues. The CDR3 region is CASRGDRGPSHLQTNYGYTF. The DNA for the CDR3 is TGTGCCAGCAGAGGGGACAGGGGGCCATCTCACCTACAAACTAACTATGGCTACACCTTC.

CDR3 residues: CAWSVLGQGGYEQYF. The CDR3, as DNA: TGTGCCTGGAGTGTACTGGGCCAAGGGGGCTACGAGCAGTACTTC. The chain carries TRBV30 and TRBJ2-7; the D gene is possibly TRBD1 (6 bases). CDR3 length: 15 amino acids. Trimming stripped 0 bases from V and 3 bases from J, with 15 bases between. In germline, CDR1 is GTSNPN, CDR2 SVGIG (reference sequence).

This chain uses TRBV7-9 with TRBJ1-2; D gene ambiguous. CDR3 length: 13 amino acids. Germline V gene lookup returns CDR1 SEHNR and CDR2 FQNEAQ (reference sequence). V was pared by 6 bases and J by 4 bases, with 12 bases between. CDR3 residues: CASSFDKTYGYTF. CDR3 sequence (DNA): TGTGCCAGCAGTTTTGACAAGACCTATGGCTACACCTTC.

The rearrangement links TRBV6-6 to TRBJ2-7, with D tentatively TRBD1 (5 bases). Germline CDR1 is MNHNY and CDR2 is SVGAGI (reference sequence). The CDR3 loop spans 14 amino acids. V was pared by 4 bases and J by 0 bases, with 10 bases between. The CDR3 is CASSLRQSSYEQYF. CDR3 bases: TGTGCCAGCAGTTTACGACAGTCCTCCTACGAGCAGTACTTC.

The V and J genes are TRBV9 and TRBJ1-1; 9 nucleotides match TRBD1. Unmatched junction bases numbered 10, after V lost 0 bases and J lost 1 base. This CDR3 has 18 residues. Germline V lookup: CDR1 SGDLS, CDR2 YYNGEE. The CDR3 here is CASSVALLQGAGNTEAFF. The CDR3 nucleotides are TGTGCCAGCAGCGTAGCTCTGCTACAGGGGGCAGGGAACACTGAAGCTTTCTTT. The complete variable domain, with remaining parts taken from reference TRBV9 and TRBJ1-1, reads DSGVTQTPKHLITATGQRVTLRCSPRSGDLSVYWYQQSLDQGLQFLIQYYNGEERAKGNILERFSAQQFPDLHSELNLSSLELGDSALYFCASSVALLQGAGNTEAFFGQGTRLTVV.

The gene calls are TRBV7-2 and TRBJ2-1; no firm D call. Per germline, CDR1 SGHTA and CDR2 FQGNSA. CDR3 length: 13 residues. The V gene lost 0 bases and the J gene lost 5 bases, with 5 bases spanning the gap. CDR3 amino acids: CASSLAGDNEQFF. DNA for the CDR3: TGTGCCAGCAGCTTAGCGGGCGACAATGAGCAGTTCTTC. The whole variable domain, filled in from reference TRBV7-2 and TRBJ2-1, reads GAGVSQSPSNKVTEKGKDVELRCDPISGHTALYWYRQSLGQGLEFLIYFQGNSAPDKSGLPSDRFSAERTGGSVSTLTIQRTQQEDSAVYLCASSLAGDNEQFFGPGTRLTVL.

CDR3 DNA: TGTGCCAGCAGCTTAGGTGGGACAGGAGTTTCACCCCTCCACTTT. Translation: CASSLGGTGVSPLHF. The chain combines TRBV7-9 with TRBJ1-6, with TRBD1 identical over 8 bases. J lost 9 bases, V lost 1 base, and 5 bases had no gene match. CDR1 is SEHNR, CDR2 FQNEAQ, per germline (reference sequence). CDR3 size: 15 residues.

The DNA for the CDR3 is TGTGCCAGCACTCTTCATAACTCCAGGGGACCTAATTCACCCCTCCACTTT. Amino acid sequence: CASTLHNSRGPNSPLHF. This chain connects TRBV19 to TRBJ1-6; possible D gene TRBD1, 6 bases. The CDR3 has 17 residues. V dropped 9 bases and J dropped 6 bases, with 24 bases sitting between them. Germline assignment: CDR1 LNHDA and CDR2 SQIVND (reference sequence).

The chain has TRBV3-1 (or the pseudogene TRBV3-2) and TRBJ2-5; 9 positions match TRBD2. This CDR3 is built from 14 residues. From germline, CDR1 is LGHDT and CDR2 YNNKEL (reference sequence). V gave up 9 bases and J gave up 4 bases; unmatched junction bases: 9. The CDR3 region has the DNA TGTGCCAGTGGCGATAGCGGGAGCTCAGAGACCCAGTACTTC. As protein: CASGDSGSSETQYF.

The chain links TRBV2 to TRBJ2-3; D may be TRBD2 (6 bases). The CDR3 is made up of 15 amino acids. Germline CDR1 reads SNHLY; CDR2 reads FYNNEI. V was cut by 4 bases and J by 0 bases, with 11 bases left in between. CDR3 sequence reads: CASSVGLPSTDTQYF. In nucleotides, the CDR3 is TGTGCCAGCAGTGTGGGACTTCCTAGCACAGATACGCAGTATTTT. The full variable domain, completed using reference TRBV2 and TRBJ2-3, is EPEVTQTPSHQVTQMGQEVILRCVPISNHLYFYWYRQILGQKVEFLVSFYNNEISEKSEIFDDQFSVERPDGSNFTLKIRSTKLEDSAMYFCASSVGLPSTDTQYFGPGTRLTVL.

This rearrangement joins TRBV5-1 to TRBJ1-1; TRBD1 agrees at 9 bases. The germline gives CDR1 SGHRS, CDR2 YFSETQ. The CDR3 is made up of 15 amino acids. V was pared by 0 bases and J by 1 base, with 1 base of the junction left unmatched. The CDR3 coding sequence is TGCGCCAGCAGCTTGGTGGGACAGGGGAACACTGAAGCTTTCTTT. This sequence encodes CASSLVGQGNTEAFF.

The chain has TRBV5-1 and TRBJ2-3, with D possibly matching TRBD1 (5 bases). The germline CDR1 and CDR2 sequences are SGHRS and YFSETQ. The CDR3 has 14 residues. Trimming pared 1 base from V and 2 bases from J, leaving 8 bases between. The CDR3 DNA follows: TGCGCCAGCAGCTTGAGTGGGGCCACAGATACGCAGTATTTT. Translation gives CASSLSGATDTQYF.